The 8 T cell receptor beta chains given below trace back to one sample, sequenced in a study of blood T cell repertoires in COVID-19. Method: immunoSEQ multiplex PCR; TCRdb's copy keeps in-frame clones and lacks some. The repertoire holds roughly 220,000 clones, 75% to 90% seen once, with about 3% in the top ten. The sample comprised PBMCs or T cells enriched from blood (not recorded which). Receptor source: a woman aged 18-35 years in a cohort exposed to, infected with or recovered from COVID-19 (not recorded which).

This chain connects TRBV2 to TRBJ1-4, with 8 bases matching TRBD1. CDR1 SNHLY and CDR2 FYNNEI come from the germline V gene. The V gene end was trimmed by 8 bases and the J gene end by 5 bases; junction bases not matched to a gene: 4. The CDR3 spans 13 residues. CDR3 DNA sequence: TGTGCCAGCGACAGGGGATCGAATGAAAAACTGTTTTTT. Translation gives CASDRGSNEKLFF. Full variable domain (missing parts from reference TRBV2 and TRBJ1-4): EPEVTQTPSHQVTQMGQEVILRCVPISNHLYFYWYRQILGQKVEFLVSFYNNEISEKSEIFDDQFSVERPDGSNFTLKIRSTKLEDSAMYFCASDRGSNEKLFFGSGTQLSVL.

The gene calls are TRBV5-4 and TRBJ2-2, with TRBD1 identical over 12 bases. From germline, CDR1 is SGHNT and CDR2 YYREEE (reference sequence). V was pared by 4 bases and J by 1 base, with 5 bases of the junction left unmatched. This CDR3 contains 17 residues. The DNA for the CDR3 is TGTGCCAGCAGCACTAGGGACAGGGGGCAGAACACCGGGGAGCTGTTTTTT. This codes for CASSTRDRGQNTGELFF.

The chain uses TRBV7-9 and TRBJ2-7; 10 bases are a match to TRBD1. Germline CDR1 SEHNR, CDR2 FQNEAQ (reference sequence). CDR3 length equals 14 residues. J gave up 5 bases and V 5 bases, and 6 bases lay outside the gene matches. DNA of the CDR3: TGTGCCAGCAGCGACGGACAGGGGGTACACGAGCAGTACTTC. Its translation is CASSDGQGVHEQYF.

This clone was observed a few times. The chain's CDR3 is CASSLARQSYNEQFF. For the CDR3, the DNA is TGTGCCAGCAGCTTAGCGAGACAGTCCTACAATGAGCAGTTCTTC. The chain uses TRBV11-1 and TRBJ2-1, with D perhaps matching TRBD1 (5 bases). V lost 0 bases to trimming and J lost 1 base, with 7 bases between them. The CDR3 totals 15 residues. CDR1 and CDR2 (germline): SGHAT, FQDESV (reference sequence).

This chain links TRBV3-1 (or the pseudogene TRBV3-2) with TRBJ2-3; 8 bases line up with TRBD2. J lost 5 bases, V lost 1 base, and 5 bases had no gene match. The CDR3 covers 15 residues. The germline V gene encodes CDR1 LGHDT and CDR2 YNNKEL (reference sequence). This CDR3 is CASSQGSGGVDTQYF. In nucleotides, the CDR3 is TGTGCCAGCAGCCAAGGATCCGGGGGGGTAGATACGCAGTATTTT.

A few counts support this clone. The gene calls are TRBV14 and TRBJ1-1, with a tentative D call TRBD1 (6 bases). The CDR3 consists of 16 residues. From germline, CDR1 is SGHDN and CDR2 FVKESK. V was trimmed by 1 base and J by 6 bases, leaving 18 bases between them. The CDR3, as DNA: TGTGCCAGCAGCCAAGTGGGCAGGAACTGGGGGCCTGAAGCTTTCTTT. Translation: CASSQVGRNWGPEAFF.

J is TRBJ2-5 and V is TRBV19; 12 nucleotides align to TRBD2. This CDR3 region has 15 residues. Germline V gene sequence: CDR1 LNHDA, CDR2 SQIVND (reference sequence). J was trimmed by 2 bases and V by 4 bases; bases with no gene match: 2. The CDR3 is CASSTTSGRQETQYF. CDR3 bases: TGTGCCAGTAGTACGACTAGCGGGAGACAAGAGACCCAGTACTTC.

The chain has TRBV5-1 and TRBJ1-2; D unresolved. CDR1 and CDR2 (germline): SGHRS, YFSETQ. The CDR3 sequence is 14 residues long. V was cut by 4 bases and J by 0 bases, with 10 bases left in between. The CDR3 coding sequence is TGCGCCAGCAGCGCGACCGACACTAACTATGGCTACACCTTC. It encodes CASSATDTNYGYTF. Full variable domain (remainder filled in from reference TRBV5-1 and TRBJ1-2): KAGVTQTPRYLIKTRGQQVTLSCSPISGHRSVSWYQQTPGQGLQFLFEYFSETQRNKGNFPGRFSGRQFSNSRSEMNVSTLELGDSALYLCASSATDTNYGYTFGSGTRLTVV.